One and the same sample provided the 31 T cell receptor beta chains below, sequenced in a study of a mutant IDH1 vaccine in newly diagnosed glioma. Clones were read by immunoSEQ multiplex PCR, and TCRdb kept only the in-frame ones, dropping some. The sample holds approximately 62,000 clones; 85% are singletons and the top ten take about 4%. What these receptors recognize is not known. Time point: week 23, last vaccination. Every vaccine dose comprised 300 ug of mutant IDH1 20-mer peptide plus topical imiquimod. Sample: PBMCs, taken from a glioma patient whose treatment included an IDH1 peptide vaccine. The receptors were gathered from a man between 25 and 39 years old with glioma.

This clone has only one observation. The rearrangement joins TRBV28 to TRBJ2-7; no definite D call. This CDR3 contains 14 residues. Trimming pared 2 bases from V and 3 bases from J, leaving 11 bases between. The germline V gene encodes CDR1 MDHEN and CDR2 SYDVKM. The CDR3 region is CASSLRGSIYEQYF. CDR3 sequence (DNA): TGTGCCAGCAGTTTACGAGGAAGCATCTACGAGCAGTACTTC.

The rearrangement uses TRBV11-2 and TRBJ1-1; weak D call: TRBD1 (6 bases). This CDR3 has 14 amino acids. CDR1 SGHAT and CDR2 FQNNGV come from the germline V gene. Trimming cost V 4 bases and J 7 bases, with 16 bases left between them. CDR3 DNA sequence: TGTGCCAGCAGCTCTCCGACAGGACACCTTGAAGCTTTCTTT. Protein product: CASSSPTGHLEAFF. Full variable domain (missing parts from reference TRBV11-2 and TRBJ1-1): EAGVAQSPRYKIIEKRQSVAFWCNPISGHATLYWYQQILGQGPKLLIQFQNNGVVDDSQLPKDRFSAERLKGVDSTLKIQPAKLEDSAVYLCASSSPTGHLEAFFGQGTRLTVV.

DNA of the CDR3: TGTGCCAGCAGTCTTATCGGACTCCACACAGATACGCAGTATTTT. Its protein is CASSLIGLHTDTQYF. The chain couples TRBV6-4 to TRBJ2-3, with D tentatively TRBD2 (5 bases). The CDR3 has 15 residues. The V end lost 5 bases, the J end lost 2 bases, and 14 bases lay between the germline ends. Germline V lookup: CDR1 MRHNA, CDR2 SNTAGT.

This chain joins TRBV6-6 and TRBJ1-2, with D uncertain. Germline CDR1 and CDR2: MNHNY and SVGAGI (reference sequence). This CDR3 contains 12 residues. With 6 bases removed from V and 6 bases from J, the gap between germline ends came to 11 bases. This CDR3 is CASSSHGNGYTF. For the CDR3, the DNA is TGTGCCAGCAGCTCCCACGGGAATGGCTACACCTTC.

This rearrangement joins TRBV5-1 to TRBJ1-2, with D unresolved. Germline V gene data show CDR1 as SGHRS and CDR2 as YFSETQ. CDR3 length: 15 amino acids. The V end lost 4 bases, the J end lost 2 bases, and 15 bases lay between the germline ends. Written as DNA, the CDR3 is TGCGCCAGCAGCGTGGACTCCTTTGACAACTATGGCTACACCTTC. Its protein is CASSVDSFDNYGYTF.

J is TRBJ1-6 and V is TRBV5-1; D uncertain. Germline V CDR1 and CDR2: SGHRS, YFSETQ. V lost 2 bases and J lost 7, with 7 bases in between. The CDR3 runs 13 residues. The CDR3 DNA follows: TGCGCCAGCAGCTTTGAATCGAATTCACCCCTCCACTTT. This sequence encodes CASSFESNSPLHF. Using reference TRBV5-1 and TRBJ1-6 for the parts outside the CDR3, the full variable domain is KAGVTQTPRYLIKTRGQQVTLSCSPISGHRSVSWYQQTPGQGLQFLFEYFSETQRNKGNFPGRFSGRQFSNSRSEMNVSTLELGDSALYLCASSFESNSPLHFGNGTRLTVT.

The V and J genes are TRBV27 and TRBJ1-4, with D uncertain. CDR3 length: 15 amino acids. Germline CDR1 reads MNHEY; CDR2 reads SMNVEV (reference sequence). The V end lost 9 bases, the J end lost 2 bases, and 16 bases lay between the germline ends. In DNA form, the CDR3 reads TGTGCCAGTAAGAGGAGTTACGCGACTAATGAAAAACTGTTTTTT. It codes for CASKRSYATNEKLFF.

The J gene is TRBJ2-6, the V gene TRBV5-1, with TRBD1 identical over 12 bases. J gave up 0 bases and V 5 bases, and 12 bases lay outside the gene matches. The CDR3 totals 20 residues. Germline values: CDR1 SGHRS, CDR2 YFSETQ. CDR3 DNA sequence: TGCGCCAGCAGTATCCCGGGACAGGGGGCATTATACTCTGGGGCCAACGTCCTGACTTTC. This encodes CASSIPGQGALYSGANVLTF.

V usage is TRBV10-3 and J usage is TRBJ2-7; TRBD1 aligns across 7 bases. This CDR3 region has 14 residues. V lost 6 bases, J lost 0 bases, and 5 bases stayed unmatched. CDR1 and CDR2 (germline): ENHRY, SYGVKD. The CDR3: CAIRGTASSYEQYF. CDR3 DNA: TGTGCCATCAGGGGGACAGCGAGCTCCTACGAGCAGTACTTC.

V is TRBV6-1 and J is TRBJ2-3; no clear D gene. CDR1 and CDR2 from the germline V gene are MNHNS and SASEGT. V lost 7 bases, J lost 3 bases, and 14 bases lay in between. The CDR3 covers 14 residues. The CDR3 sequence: CASTESFGTDTQYF. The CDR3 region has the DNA TGTGCCAGCACTGAGTCGTTTGGGACAGATACGCAGTATTTT.

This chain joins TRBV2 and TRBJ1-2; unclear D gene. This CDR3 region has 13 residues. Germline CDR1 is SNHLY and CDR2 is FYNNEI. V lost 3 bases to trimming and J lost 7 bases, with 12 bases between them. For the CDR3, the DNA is TGTGCCAGCAGTGATGAAAGAAAGAGTGGCTACACCTTC. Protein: CASSDERKSGYTF.

CDR3: CASSLVERGRILCLGNQPQHF. The CDR3 DNA follows: TGCGCCAGCAGCTTGGTTGAGCGGGGGCGGATTCTTTGCCTAGGCAATCAGCCCCAGCATTTT. The rearrangement links TRBV5-1 to TRBJ1-5; possibly TRBD1 for D (6 bases). V was cut by 0 bases and J by 2 bases, with 27 bases left in between. This CDR3 has 21 amino acids. Germline-derived CDR1 and CDR2 are SGHRS and YFSETQ.

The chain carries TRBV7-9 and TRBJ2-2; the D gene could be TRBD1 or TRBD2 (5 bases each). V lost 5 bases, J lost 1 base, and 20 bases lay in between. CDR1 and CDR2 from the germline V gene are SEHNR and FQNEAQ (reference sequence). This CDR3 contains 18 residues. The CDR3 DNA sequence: TGTGCCAGCAGCCAAATTCCTCGAGGGGCTGAGAACACCGGGGAGCTGTTTTTT. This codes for CASSQIPRGAENTGELFF.

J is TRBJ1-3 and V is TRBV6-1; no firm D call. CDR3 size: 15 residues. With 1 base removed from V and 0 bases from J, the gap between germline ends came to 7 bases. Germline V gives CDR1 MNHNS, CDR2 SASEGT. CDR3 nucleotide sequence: TGTGCCAGCAGTGAAGGGGTGGGCTCTGGAAACACCATATATTTT. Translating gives CASSEGVGSGNTIYF.

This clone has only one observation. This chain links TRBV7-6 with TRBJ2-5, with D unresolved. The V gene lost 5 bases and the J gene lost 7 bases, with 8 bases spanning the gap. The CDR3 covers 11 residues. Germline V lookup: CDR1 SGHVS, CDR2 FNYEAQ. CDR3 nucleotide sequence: TGTGCCAGCAGCCCGTCCGGGACCCAGTACTTC. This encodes CASSPSGTQYF. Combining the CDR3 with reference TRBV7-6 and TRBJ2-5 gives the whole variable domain GAGVSQSPRYKVTKRGQDVALRCDPISGHVSLYWYRQALGQGPEFLTYFNYEAQQDKSGLPNDRFSAERPEGSISTLTIQRTEQRDSAMYRCASSPSGTQYFGPGTRLLVL.

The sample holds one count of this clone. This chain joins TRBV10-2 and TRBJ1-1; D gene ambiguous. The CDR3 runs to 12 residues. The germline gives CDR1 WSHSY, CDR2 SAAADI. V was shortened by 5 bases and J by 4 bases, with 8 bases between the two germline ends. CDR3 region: CASSSGPTEAFF. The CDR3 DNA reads TGCGCCAGCAGTAGCGGGCCCACTGAAGCTTTCTTT.

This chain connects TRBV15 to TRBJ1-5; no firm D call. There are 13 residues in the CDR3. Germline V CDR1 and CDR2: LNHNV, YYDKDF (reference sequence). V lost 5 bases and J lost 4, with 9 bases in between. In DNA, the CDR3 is TGTGCCACCAGCTTGGACGGTAATCAGCCCCAGCATTTT. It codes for CATSLDGNQPQHF.

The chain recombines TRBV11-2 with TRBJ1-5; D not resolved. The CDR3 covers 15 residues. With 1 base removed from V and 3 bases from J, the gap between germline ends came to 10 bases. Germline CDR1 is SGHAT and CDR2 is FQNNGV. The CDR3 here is CASSLAGQLNQPQHF. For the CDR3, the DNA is TGTGCCAGCAGCTTAGCCGGTCAGCTCAATCAGCCCCAGCATTTT.

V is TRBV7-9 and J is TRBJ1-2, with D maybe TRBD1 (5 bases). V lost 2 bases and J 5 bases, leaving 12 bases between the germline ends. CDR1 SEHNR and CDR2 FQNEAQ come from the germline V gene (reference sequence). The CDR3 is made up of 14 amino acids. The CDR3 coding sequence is TGTGCCAGCAGCTTAACGGGGGACCGGTATGGCTACACCTTC. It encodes CASSLTGDRYGYTF.

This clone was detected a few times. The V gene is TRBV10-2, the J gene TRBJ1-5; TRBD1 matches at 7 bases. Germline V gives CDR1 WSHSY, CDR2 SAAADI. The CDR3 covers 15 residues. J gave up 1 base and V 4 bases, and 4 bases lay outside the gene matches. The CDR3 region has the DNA TGCGCCAGCAGTGCCTCGACAGGGAGCAATCAGCCCCAGCATTTT. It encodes CASSASTGSNQPQHF.

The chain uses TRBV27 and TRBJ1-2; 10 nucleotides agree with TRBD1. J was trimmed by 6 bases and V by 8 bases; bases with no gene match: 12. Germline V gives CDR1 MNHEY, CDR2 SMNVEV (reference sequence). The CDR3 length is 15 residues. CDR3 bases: TGTGCCAGCTCACATAGGCCCGGGACAGGGGATGGCTACACCTTC. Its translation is CASSHRPGTGDGYTF.

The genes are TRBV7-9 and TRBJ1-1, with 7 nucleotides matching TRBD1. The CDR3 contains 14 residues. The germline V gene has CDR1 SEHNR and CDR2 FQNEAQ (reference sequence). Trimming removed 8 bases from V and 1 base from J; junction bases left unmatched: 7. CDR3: CASRGQDPNTEAFF. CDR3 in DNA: TGTGCCAGCCGAGGACAGGACCCGAACACTGAAGCTTTCTTT.

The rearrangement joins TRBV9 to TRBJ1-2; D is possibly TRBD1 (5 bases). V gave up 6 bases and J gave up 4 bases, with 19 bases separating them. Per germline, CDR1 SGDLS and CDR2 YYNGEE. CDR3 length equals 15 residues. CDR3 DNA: TGTGCCAGCACTGTGACAGATGTGGTTGTCTATGGCTACACCTTC. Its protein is CASTVTDVVVYGYTF.

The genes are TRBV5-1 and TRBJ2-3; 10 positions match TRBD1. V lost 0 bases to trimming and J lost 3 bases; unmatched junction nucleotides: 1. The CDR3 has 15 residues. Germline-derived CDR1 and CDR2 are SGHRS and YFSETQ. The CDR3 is CASSLVDRGTDTQYF. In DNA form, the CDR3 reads TGCGCCAGCAGCTTGGTGGACAGGGGGACAGATACGCAGTATTTT.

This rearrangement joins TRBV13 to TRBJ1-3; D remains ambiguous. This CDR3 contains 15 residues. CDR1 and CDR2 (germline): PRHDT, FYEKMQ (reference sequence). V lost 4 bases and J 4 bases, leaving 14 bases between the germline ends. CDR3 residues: CASSYYGDVGNTIYF. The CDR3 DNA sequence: TGTGCCAGCAGCTATTATGGCGATGTCGGAAACACCATATATTTT.

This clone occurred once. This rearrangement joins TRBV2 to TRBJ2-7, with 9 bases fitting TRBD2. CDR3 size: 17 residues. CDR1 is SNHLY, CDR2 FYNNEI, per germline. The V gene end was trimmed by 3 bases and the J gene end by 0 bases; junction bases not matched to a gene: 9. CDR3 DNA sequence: TGTGCCAGCAGTGAGTTCCTAGCGGGGCTCCTCTCCTACGAGCAGTACTTC. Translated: CASSEFLAGLLSYEQYF.

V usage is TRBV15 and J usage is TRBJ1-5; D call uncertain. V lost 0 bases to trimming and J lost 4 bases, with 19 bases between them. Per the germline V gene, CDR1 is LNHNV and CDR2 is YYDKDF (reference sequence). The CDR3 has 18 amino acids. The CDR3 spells CATSRDYIIPGGNQPQHF. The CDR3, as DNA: TGTGCCACCAGCAGAGATTATATAATTCCTGGAGGGAATCAGCCCCAGCATTTT.

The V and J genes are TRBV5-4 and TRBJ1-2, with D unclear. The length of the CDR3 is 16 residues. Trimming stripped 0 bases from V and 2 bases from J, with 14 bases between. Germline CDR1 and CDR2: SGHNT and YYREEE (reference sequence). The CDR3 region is CASSLALAELNYGYTF. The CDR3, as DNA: TGTGCCAGCAGCTTGGCCCTGGCGGAGCTAAACTATGGCTACACCTTC.

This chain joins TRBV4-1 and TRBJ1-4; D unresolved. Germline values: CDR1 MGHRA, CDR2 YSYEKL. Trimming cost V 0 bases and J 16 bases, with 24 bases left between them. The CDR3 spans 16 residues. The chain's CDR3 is CASSQEMSRFSGGPFF. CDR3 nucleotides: TGCGCCAGCAGCCAAGAGATGTCGAGGTTTAGCGGAGGGCCGTTTTTT.

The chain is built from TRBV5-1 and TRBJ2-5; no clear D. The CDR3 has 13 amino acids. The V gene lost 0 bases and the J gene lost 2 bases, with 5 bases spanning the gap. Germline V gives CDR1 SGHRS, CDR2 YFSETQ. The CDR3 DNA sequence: TGCGCCAGCAGCTTGGGAACTCAAGAGACCCAGTACTTC. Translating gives CASSLGTQETQYF.

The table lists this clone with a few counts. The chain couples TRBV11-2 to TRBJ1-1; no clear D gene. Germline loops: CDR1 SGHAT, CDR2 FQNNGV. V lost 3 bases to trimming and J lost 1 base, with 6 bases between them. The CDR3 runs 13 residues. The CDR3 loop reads CASSFNRNTEAFF. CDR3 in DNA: TGTGCCAGCAGCTTTAACAGGAACACTGAAGCTTTCTTT.